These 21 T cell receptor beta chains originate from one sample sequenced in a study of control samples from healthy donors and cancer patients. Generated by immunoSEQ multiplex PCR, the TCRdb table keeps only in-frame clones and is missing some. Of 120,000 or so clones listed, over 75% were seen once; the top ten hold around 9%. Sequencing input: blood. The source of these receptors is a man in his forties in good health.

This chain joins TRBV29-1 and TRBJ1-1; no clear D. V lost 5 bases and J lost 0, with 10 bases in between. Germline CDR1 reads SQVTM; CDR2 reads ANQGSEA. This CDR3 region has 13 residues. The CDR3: CSVIGGMNTEAFF. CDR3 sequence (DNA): TGCAGCGTTATTGGTGGGATGAACACTGAAGCTTTCTTT.

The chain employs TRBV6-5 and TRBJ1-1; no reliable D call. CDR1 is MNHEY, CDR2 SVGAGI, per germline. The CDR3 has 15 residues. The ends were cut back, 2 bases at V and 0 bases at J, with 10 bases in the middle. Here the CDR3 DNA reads TGTGCCAGCAGTTACATGGGCCTGTTGAACACTGAAGCTTTCTTT. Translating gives CASSYMGLLNTEAFF.

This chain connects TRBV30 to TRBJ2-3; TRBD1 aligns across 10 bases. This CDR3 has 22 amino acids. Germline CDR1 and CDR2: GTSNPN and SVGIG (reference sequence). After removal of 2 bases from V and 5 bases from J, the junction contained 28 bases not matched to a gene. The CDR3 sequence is CAWSIAHSGQGVGKVQEDTQYF. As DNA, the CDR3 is TGTGCCTGGAGTATAGCGCACTCTGGACAGGGGGTGGGTAAGGTGCAGGAAGATACGCAGTATTTT.

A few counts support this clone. In DNA, the CDR3 is TGCGCCAGCAGCGAACAGAGCTCCTATAATTCACCCCTCCACTTT. Protein: CASSEQSSYNSPLHF. The chain combines TRBV10-1 with TRBJ1-6; D remains ambiguous. Trimming took off 6 bases at V and 0 bases at J, with 9 bases between the two ends. Germline V gives CDR1 WNHNN, CDR2 SYGVQD (reference sequence). The CDR3 totals 15 residues.

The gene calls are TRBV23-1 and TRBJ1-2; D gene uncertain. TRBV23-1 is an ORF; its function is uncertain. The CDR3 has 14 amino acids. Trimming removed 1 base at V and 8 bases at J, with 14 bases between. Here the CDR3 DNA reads TGCGCCAGCAGTCAATGCGGCGGCCCCCGGGGCTACACCTTC. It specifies CASSQCGGPRGYTF.

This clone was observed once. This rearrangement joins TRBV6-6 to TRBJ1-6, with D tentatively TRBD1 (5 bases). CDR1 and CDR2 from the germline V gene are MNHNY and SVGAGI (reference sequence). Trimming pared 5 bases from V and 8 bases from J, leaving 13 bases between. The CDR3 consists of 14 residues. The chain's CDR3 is CASSNQLTDSPLHF. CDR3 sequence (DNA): TGTGCCAGCAGTAACCAACTGACAGATTCACCCCTCCACTTT.

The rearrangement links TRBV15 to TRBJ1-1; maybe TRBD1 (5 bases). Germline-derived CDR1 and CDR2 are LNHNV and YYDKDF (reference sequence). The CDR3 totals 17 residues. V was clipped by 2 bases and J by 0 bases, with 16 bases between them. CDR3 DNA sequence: TGTGCCACCAGCAGACCCAGTCCGGGGCAGATGAACACTGAAGCTTTCTTT. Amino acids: CATSRPSPGQMNTEAFF.

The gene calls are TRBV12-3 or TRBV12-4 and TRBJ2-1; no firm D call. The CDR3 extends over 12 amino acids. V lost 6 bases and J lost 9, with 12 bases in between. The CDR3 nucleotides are TGTGCCAGCAGCTACTACAAAAGTGAGCAGTTCTTC. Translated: CASSYYKSEQFF.

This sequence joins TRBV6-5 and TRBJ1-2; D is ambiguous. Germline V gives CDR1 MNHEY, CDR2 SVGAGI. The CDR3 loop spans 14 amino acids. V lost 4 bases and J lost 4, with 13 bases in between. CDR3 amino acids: CASSSPTGSYGYTF. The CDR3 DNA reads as TGTGCCAGCAGTTCCCCGACGGGGAGCTATGGCTACACCTTC.

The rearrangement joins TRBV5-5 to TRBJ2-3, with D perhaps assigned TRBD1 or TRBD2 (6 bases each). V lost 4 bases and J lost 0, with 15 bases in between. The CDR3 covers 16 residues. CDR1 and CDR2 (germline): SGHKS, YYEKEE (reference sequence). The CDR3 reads CASSIPGAPSTDTQYF. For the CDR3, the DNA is TGTGCCAGCAGCATCCCGGGGGCTCCTAGCACAGATACGCAGTATTTT.

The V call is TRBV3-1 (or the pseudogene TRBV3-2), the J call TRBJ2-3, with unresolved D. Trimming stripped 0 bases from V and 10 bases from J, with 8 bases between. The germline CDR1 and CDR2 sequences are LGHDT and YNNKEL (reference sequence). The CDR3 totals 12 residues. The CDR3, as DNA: TGTGCCAGCAGCCAAGATCTGGGCCCGCAGTATTTT. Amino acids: CASSQDLGPQYF.

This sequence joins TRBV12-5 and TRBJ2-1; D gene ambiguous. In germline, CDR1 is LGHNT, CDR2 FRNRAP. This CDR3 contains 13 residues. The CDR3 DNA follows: TGTGCCTGCACCCTGAGCTCCTACAATGAGCAGTTCTTC. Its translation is CACTLSSYNEQFF.

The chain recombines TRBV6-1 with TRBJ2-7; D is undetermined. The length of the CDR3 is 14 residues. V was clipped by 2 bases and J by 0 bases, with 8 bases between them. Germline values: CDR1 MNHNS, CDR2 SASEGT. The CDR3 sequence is CASSELGHSYEQYF. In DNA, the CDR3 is TGTGCCAGCAGTGAATTGGGCCACTCCTACGAGCAGTACTTC.

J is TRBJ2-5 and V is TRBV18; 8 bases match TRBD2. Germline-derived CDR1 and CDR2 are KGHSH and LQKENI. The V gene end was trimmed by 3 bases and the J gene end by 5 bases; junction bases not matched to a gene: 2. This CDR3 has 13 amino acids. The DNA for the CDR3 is TGTGCCAGCTCACCGGGACTAGGGGAGACCCAGTACTTC. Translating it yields CASSPGLGETQYF.

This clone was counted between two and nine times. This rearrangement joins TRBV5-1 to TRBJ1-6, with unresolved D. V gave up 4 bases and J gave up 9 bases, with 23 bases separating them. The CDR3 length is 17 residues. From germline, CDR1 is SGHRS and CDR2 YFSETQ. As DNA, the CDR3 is TGCGCCAGCAGCCCTGTTGTTCGTGGAGGGTCCGGTTCACCCCTCCACTTT. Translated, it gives CASSPVVRGGSGSPLHF.

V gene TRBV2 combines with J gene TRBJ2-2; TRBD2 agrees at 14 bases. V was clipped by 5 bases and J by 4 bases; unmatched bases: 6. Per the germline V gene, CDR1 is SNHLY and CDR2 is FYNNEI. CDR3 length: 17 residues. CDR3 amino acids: CASSKTSGGAITGELFF. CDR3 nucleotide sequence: TGTGCCAGCAGTAAGACTAGCGGGGGGGCAATCACCGGGGAGCTGTTTTTT.

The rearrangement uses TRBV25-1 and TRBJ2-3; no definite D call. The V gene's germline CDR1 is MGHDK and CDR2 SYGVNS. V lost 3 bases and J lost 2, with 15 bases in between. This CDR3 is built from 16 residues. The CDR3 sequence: CASSDPASRLTDTQYF. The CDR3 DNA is TGTGCCAGCAGTGACCCAGCCTCCCGACTCACAGATACGCAGTATTTT.

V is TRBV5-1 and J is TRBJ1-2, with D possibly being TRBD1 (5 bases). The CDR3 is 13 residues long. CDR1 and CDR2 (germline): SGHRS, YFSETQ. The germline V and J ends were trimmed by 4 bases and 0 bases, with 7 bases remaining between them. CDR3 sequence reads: CASSQGPNYGYTF. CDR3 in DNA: TGCGCCAGCAGCCAGGGACCTAACTATGGCTACACCTTC.

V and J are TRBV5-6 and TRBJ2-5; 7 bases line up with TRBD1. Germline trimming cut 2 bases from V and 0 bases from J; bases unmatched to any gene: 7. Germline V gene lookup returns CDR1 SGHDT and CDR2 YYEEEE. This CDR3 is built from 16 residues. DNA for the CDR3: TGTGCCAGCAGCTTAAACAGGGGCAGGTACCAAGAGACCCAGTACTTC. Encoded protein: CASSLNRGRYQETQYF.

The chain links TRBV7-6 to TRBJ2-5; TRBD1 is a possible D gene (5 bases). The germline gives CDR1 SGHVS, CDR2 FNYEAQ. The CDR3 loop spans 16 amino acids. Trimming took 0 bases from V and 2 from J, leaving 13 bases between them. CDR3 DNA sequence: TGTGCCAGCAGCTTAGCGCAGGGCAGGGCGCAAGAGACCCAGTACTTC. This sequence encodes CASSLAQGRAQETQYF.

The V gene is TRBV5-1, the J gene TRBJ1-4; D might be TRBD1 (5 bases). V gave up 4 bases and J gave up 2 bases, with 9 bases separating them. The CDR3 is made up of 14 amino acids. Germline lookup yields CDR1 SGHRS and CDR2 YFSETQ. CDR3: CASSRDSTNEKLFF. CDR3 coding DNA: TGCGCCAGCAGCAGAGACAGTACTAATGAAAAACTGTTTTTT.